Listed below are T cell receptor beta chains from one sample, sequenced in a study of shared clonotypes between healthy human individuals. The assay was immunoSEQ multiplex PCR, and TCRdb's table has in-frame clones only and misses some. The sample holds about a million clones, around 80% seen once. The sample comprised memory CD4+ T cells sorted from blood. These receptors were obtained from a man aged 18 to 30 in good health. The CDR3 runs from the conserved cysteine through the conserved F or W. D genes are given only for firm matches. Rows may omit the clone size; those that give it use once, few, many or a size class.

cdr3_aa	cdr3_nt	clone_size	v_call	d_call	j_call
CASSGLTGQPQHF	TGTGCCAGCAGTGGCCTGACGGGTCAGCCCCAGCATTTT	.	TRBV6-5	.	TRBJ1-5
CASSLVGLAVAGELFF	TGTGCCAGCAGCTTAGTTGGACTAGCGGTTGCCGGGGAGCTGTTTTTT	.	TRBV7-2	TRBD2	TRBJ2-2
CASSLDLAGLRETQYF	TGTGCCAGCAGCTTGGACCTAGCGGGATTGCGAGAGACCCAGTACTTC	.	TRBV5-4	TRBD2	TRBJ2-5
CASTNRGFTEAFF	TGTGCCTCAACCAACAGGGGGTTTACTGAAGCTTTCTTT	few	TRBV30	TRBD1	TRBJ1-1
CASSQDFSSSEQYF	TGTGCCAGCAGCCAAGATTTCAGCTCTTCAGAGCAGTACTTC	.	TRBV14	.	TRBJ2-7
CASSSFSRDYTEAFF	TGTGCCAGCAGCTCCTTCTCGAGGGATTATACTGAAGCTTTCTTT	.	TRBV11-2	.	TRBJ1-1
CASSSVGRTEAFF	TGTGCCAGCAGTTCAGTTGGGAGGACTGAAGCTTTCTTT	.	TRBV28	.	TRBJ1-1
CASKQPYSNQPQHF	TGTGCCAGCAAACAGCCATATAGCAATCAGCCCCAGCATTTT	.	TRBV6-1	.	TRBJ1-5
CASSETAGTNEKLFF	TGTGCCAGCAGTGAAACGGCAGGTACTAATGAAAAACTGTTTTTT	.	TRBV6-4	.	TRBJ1-4
CSVQTGGLLEQYF	TGCAGCGTTCAGACAGGGGGACTCCTCGAGCAGTACTTC	.	TRBV29-1	TRBD1	TRBJ2-7
CASSLNQGSNTEAFF	TGCGCCAGCAGCCTAAATCAGGGGTCGAACACTGAAGCTTTCTTT	.	TRBV5-1	.	TRBJ1-1
CAISEGEGQRSGNTIYF	TGTGCCATCAGTGAGGGGGAAGGACAGCGCTCTGGAAACACCATATATTTT	.	TRBV10-3	.	TRBJ1-3
CSVAGGQSNTGELFF	TGCAGCGTTGCAGGGGGTCAGTCGAACACCGGGGAGCTGTTTTTT	many	TRBV29-1	TRBD1	TRBJ2-2
CASSLNGETQYF	TGTGCCAGCAGCTTAAATGGCGAGACCCAGTACTTC	.	TRBV7-9	.	TRBJ2-5
CSVEAGVPDTQYF	TGCAGCGTTGAGGCAGGGGTGCCAGATACGCAGTATTTT	.	TRBV29-1	.	TRBJ2-3
CASSPGIEKLFF	TGTGCCAGCAGTCCGGGGATTGAAAAACTGTTTTTT	.	TRBV6-6	.	TRBJ1-4
CASSPTGVGQPQHF	TGTGCCAGCAGCCCTACAGGGGTAGGTCAGCCCCAGCATTTT	.	TRBV6-5	TRBD1	TRBJ1-5